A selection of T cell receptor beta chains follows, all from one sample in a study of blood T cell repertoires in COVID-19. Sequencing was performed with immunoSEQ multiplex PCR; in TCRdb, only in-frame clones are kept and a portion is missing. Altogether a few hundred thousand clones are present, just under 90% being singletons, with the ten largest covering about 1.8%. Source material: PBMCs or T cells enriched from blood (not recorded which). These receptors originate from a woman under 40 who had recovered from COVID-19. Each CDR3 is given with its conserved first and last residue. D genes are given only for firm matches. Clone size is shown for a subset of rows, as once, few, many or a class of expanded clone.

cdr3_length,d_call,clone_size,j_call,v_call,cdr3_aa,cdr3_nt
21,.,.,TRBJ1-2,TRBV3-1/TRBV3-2,CASSHEGKGVARQGRHYGYTF,TGTGCCAGCAGCCATGAAGGGAAGGGGGTAGCGCGCCAGGGCCGCCACTATGGCTACACCTTC
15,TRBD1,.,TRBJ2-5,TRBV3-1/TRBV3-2,CASSRDRVQGETQYF,TGTGCCAGCAGCCGGGACAGGGTCCAAGGGGAGACCCAGTACTTC
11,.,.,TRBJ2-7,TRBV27,CASSSSYEQYF,TGTGCCAGCAGTTCCTCGTACGAGCAGTACTTC
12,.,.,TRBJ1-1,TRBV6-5,CASSRGGDEAFF,TGTGCCAGCAGCCGTGGGGGGGACGAGGCTTTCTTT
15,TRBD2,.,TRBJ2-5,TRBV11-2,CASHNGGESRETQYF,TGTGCCAGCCACAATGGGGGGGAGTCACGGGAGACCCAGTACTTC
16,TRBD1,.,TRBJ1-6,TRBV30,CAWSVLRTGDGSPLHF,TGTGCCTGGAGTGTACTCCGGACAGGGGATGGTTCACCCCTCCACTTT
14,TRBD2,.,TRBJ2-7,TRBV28,CASSFGAGVDEQYF,TGTGCCAGCAGTTTCGGAGCGGGAGTCGACGAGCAGTACTTC
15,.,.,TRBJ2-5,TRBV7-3,CASSFRGQMLETQYF,TGTGCCAGCAGCTTCCGTGGTCAGATGCTTGAGACCCAGTACTTC
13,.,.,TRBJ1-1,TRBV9,CASSVGPLVAAFF,TGTGCCAGCAGCGTAGGACCCCTAGTTGCCGCTTTCTTT
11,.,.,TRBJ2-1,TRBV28,CASSPQSEQFF,TGTGCCAGCAGCCCACAGAGTGAGCAGTTCTTC
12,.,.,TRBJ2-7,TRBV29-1,CSAEGQTYEQYF,TGCAGCGCCGAGGGCCAGACCTACGAGCAGTACTTC
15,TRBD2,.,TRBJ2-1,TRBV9,CASSVEAGAWNEQFF,TGTGCCAGCAGCGTAGAAGCGGGAGCTTGGAATGAGCAGTTCTTC
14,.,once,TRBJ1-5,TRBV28,CASSSGGRHQPQHF,TGTGCCAGCAGTTCCGGGGGGCGGCATCAGCCCCAGCATTTT
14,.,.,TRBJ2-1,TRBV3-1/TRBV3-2,CASSHASAYNEQFF,TGTGCCAGCAGCCACGCGTCTGCCTACAATGAGCAGTTCTTC
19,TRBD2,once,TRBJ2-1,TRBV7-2,CASSLALTRQAGGDNEQFF,TGTGCCAGCAGCTTAGCGTTAACCCGCCAAGCTGGGGGGGACAATGAGCAGTTCTTC
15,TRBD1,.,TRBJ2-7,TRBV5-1,CASSSPGQGGYEQYF,TGCGCCAGCAGCTCCCCTGGACAGGGAGGATACGAGCAGTACTTC
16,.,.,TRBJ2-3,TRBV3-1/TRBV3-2,CASTARRRGGTDTQYF,TGTGCCAGCACCGCTAGGCGTCGGGGAGGCACAGATACGCAGTATTTT
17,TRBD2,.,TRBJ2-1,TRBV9,CASSVVLGTSASFAQFF,TGTGCCAGCAGCGTAGTACTCGGGACTAGCGCAAGTTTTGCGCAGTTCTTC
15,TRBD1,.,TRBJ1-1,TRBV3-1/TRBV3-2,CASSHADRGFSEAFF,TGTGCCAGCAGCCACGCGGACAGGGGATTTTCTGAAGCTTTCTTT
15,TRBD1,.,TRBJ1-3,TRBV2,CASRAGTALGDTIYF,TGTGCCAGCAGGGCGGGGACAGCCTTAGGGGACACCATATATTTT
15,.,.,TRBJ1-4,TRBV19,CASSLRVGTREKLFF,TGTGCCAGTAGCCTCAGGGTCGGGACAAGAGAAAAACTGTTTTTT
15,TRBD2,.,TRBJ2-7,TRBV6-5,CASSTRTSERYEQYF,TGTGCCAGCAGTACTCGGACTAGCGAAAGATACGAGCAGTACTTC
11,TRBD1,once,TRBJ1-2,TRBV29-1,CSATQGDGYTF,TGCAGCGCCACTCAGGGGGATGGCTACACCTTC
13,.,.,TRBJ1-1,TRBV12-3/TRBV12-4,CASSLGGATEAFF,TGTGCCAGCAGTTTAGGGGGCGCAACTGAAGCTTTCTTT
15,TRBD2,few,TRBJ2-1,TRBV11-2,CASSSLAGGPYEQFF,TGTGCCAGCAGCTCTCTAGCGGGAGGGCCGTATGAGCAGTTCTTC
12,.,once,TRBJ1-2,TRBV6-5,CASSSGGLGYTF,TGTGCCAGCAGTTCGGGGGGCTTAGGCTACACCTTC
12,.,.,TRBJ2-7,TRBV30,CAETRGSHEQYF,TGTGCCGAAACAAGGGGATCCCACGAGCAGTACTTC
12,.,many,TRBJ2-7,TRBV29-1,CSVVVQGYEQYF,TGCAGCGTTGTGGTACAGGGTTACGAGCAGTACTTC
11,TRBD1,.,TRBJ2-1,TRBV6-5,CASSSTGGKFF,TGTGCCAGCAGTTCTACAGGGGGAAAGTTCTTC
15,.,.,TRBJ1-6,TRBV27,CASRGIYGAHSPLHF,TGTGCCAGCAGGGGAATTTATGGGGCCCATTCACCCCTCCACTTT
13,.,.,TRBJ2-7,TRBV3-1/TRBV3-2,CASSTGASYEQYF,TGTGCCAGCAGTACGGGAGCCTCCTACGAGCAGTACTTC
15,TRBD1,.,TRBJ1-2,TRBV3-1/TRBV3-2,CASSQAGTGAFGYTF,TGTGCCAGCAGCCAAGCCGGGACAGGGGCTTTTGGCTACACCTTC
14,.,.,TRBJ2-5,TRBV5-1,CASSLAAAGETQYF,TGCGCCAGCAGCTTGGCCGCTGCCGGGGAGACCCAGTACTTC
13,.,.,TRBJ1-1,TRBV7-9,CASTGRGAAEAFF,TGTGCCAGCACCGGGAGGGGCGCGGCTGAAGCTTTCTTT
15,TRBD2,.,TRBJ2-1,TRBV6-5,CASSTSGPSGHEQFF,TGTGCCAGCAGTACTAGCGGGCCGTCTGGCCATGAGCAGTTCTTC
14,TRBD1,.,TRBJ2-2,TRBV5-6,CASSLDRDTGELFF,TGTGCCAGCAGCCTGGACAGGGACACCGGGGAGCTGTTTTTT
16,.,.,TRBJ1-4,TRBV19,CASSIVFRDTGEKLFF,TGTGCCAGTAGTATAGTATTTCGGGACACCGGTGAAAAACTGTTTTTT
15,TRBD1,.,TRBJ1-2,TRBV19,CASRRSVTGIDGYTF,TGTGCCAGTAGGCGAAGCGTGACAGGGATTGATGGCTACACCTTC
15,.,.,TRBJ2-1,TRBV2,CASSEPDGSYNEQFF,TGTGCCAGCAGTGAGCCCGACGGGTCCTACAATGAGCAGTTCTTC
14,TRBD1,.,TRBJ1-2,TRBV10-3,CAISAGRTGDGYTF,TGTGCCATCAGTGCGGGGAGGACAGGGGATGGCTACACCTTC
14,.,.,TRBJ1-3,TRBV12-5,CASGPGGWGNTIYF,TGTGCTAGTGGTCCCGGCGGATGGGGAAACACCATATATTTT
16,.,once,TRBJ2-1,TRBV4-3,CASSQGGARATNEQFF,TGCGCCAGCAGCCAGGGGGGGGCGAGGGCTACCAATGAGCAGTTCTTC
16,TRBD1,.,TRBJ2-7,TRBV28,CASNNPDRATGYEQYF,TGTGCCAGCAATAATCCGGACAGGGCTACAGGGTACGAGCAGTACTTC
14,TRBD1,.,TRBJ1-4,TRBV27,CASSRQGMNEKLFF,TGTGCCAGCAGTAGACAGGGGATGAATGAAAAACTGTTTTTT
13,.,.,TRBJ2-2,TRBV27,CASSFSSTGELFF,TGTGCCAGCAGTTTTTCCAGCACCGGGGAGCTGTTTTTT